Below, 32 T cell receptor beta chains from the same sample are listed, as sequenced in a study of blood T cell repertoires in COVID-19. The protocol was immunoSEQ multiplex PCR, while the TCRdb copy is restricted to in-frame clones and leaves out a portion. The sample has 80,000 to 100,000 clones; around 72% are singletons. Sequencing used peripheral blood. These receptors came from a man aged 65-85 years with acute or convalescent COVID-19.

This clone was counted between two and nine times. This sequence joins TRBV7-3 and TRBJ2-2, with TRBD1 matching over 8 bases. CDR1 and CDR2 from the germline V gene are SGHTA and FQGTGA. This CDR3 comprises 15 residues. Germline trimming cut 5 bases from V and 3 bases from J; bases unmatched to any gene: 5. CDR3 sequence: CASSKGQGDTGELFF. The CDR3 DNA is TGTGCCAGCAGCAAAGGACAGGGCGACACCGGGGAGCTGTTTTTT.

The genes are TRBV5-1 and TRBJ2-7; 10 nucleotides align to TRBD1. The length of the CDR3 is 17 residues. Germline-derived CDR1 and CDR2 are SGHRS and YFSETQ. The J segment lost 3 bases and the V segment lost 0 bases, leaving 9 bases of the junction unmatched. CDR3 in amino acids: CASSLASGQGTHYEQYF. The CDR3 DNA reads TGCGCCAGCAGCTTGGCCTCGGGACAGGGGACCCACTACGAGCAGTACTTC.

This clone was picked up a small number of times. This chain links TRBV29-1 with TRBJ1-1; 7 bases are a match to TRBD1. Germline CDR1 reads SQVTM; CDR2 reads ANQGSEA. The CDR3 sequence is 14 residues long. The ends lost 6 bases at V and 1 base at J; junction bases unmatched: 8. Here the CDR3 reads CSVVRQGSNTEAFF. CDR3 in DNA: TGCAGCGTCGTCCGACAGGGATCGAACACTGAAGCTTTCTTT.

The chain has TRBV19 and TRBJ2-2, with TRBD2 matching over 8 bases. The V gene end was trimmed by 0 bases and the J gene end by 6 bases; junction bases not matched to a gene: 9. The CDR3 contains 17 residues. Germline loops: CDR1 LNHDA, CDR2 SQIVND (reference sequence). The CDR3 DNA reads as TGTGCCAGTAGTATAGATCGGCTAGCGGGCCTGCCCGGGGAGCTGTTTTTT. The encoded protein is CASSIDRLAGLPGELFF.

V and J are TRBV5-1 and TRBJ2-7; 7 bases agree with TRBD1. V lost 4 bases to trimming and J lost 2 bases; unmatched junction nucleotides: 9. CDR1 is SGHRS, CDR2 YFSETQ, per germline. The CDR3 consists of 15 residues. This CDR3 is CASSPYLDRTYEQYF. In nucleotides, the CDR3 is TGCGCCAGCAGCCCTTATTTGGACAGGACCTACGAGCAGTACTTC.

The chain carries TRBV5-6 and TRBJ2-3; D is possibly TRBD2 (7 bases). The germline V gene has CDR1 SGHDT and CDR2 YYEEEE. V was trimmed by 2 bases and J by 5 bases, leaving 18 bases between them. This CDR3 is 16 amino acids long. The CDR3 sequence is CASSFTGRANRDTQYF. CDR3 in DNA: TGTGCCAGCAGCTTCACAGGGAGGGCCAACAGAGATACGCAGTATTTT.

This clone has a single count. The rearrangement joins TRBV27 to TRBJ1-2, with D tentatively TRBD1 (5 bases). The germline V gene encodes CDR1 MNHEY and CDR2 SMNVEV (reference sequence). Trimming stripped 5 bases from V and 4 bases from J, with 11 bases between. The CDR3 is 13 residues long. CDR3 in amino acids: CASSPRGGYGYTF. The CDR3 bases are TGTGCCAGCAGTCCAAGGGGTGGCTATGGCTACACCTTC.

The rearrangement links TRBV7-2 to TRBJ2-5, with D perhaps matching TRBD2 (5 bases). Per the germline V gene, CDR1 is SGHTA and CDR2 is FQGNSA. The length of the CDR3 is 16 residues. V lost 0 bases to trimming and J lost 2 bases, with 13 bases between them. The CDR3 here is CASSLALTGIQETQYF. In DNA, the CDR3 is TGTGCCAGCAGCTTAGCTCTTACGGGGATTCAAGAGACCCAGTACTTC.

V gene TRBV2 combines with J gene TRBJ1-5, with 7 bases identical to TRBD1. Trimming removed 6 bases from V and 0 bases from J; junction bases left unmatched: 8. The CDR3 extends over 16 amino acids. Germline V lookup: CDR1 SNHLY, CDR2 FYNNEI. The CDR3 sequence is CASSLQGIYSNQPQHF. The CDR3 DNA reads as TGTGCCAGCAGCCTACAGGGGATCTATAGCAATCAGCCCCAGCATTTT.

The rearrangement links TRBV3-1 (or the pseudogene TRBV3-2) to TRBJ2-2; D is ambiguous. V was trimmed by 2 bases and J by 4 bases, leaving 5 bases between them. This CDR3 is 13 amino acids long. Germline-derived CDR1 and CDR2 are LGHDT and YNNKEL (reference sequence). The CDR3: CASSQTVTGELFF. Here the CDR3 DNA reads TGTGCCAGCAGCCAAACTGTCACCGGGGAGCTGTTTTTT.

The table lists this clone with a few counts. The gene calls are TRBV11-2 and TRBJ2-7, with TRBD2 matching 11 bases. V shed 1 base, J shed 0 bases, and the junction held 8 bases outside the gene matches. CDR1 and CDR2 (germline): SGHAT, FQNNGV. The CDR3 is 18 residues long. In DNA form, the CDR3 reads TGTGCCAGCAGCTTAGGGACTAGCGGGCGTGTGAGCTCCTACGAGCAGTACTTC. Protein sequence: CASSLGTSGRVSSYEQYF. The entire variable domain, with the rest obtained from reference TRBV11-2 and TRBJ2-7, is as follows: EAGVAQSPRYKIIEKRQSVAFWCNPISGHATLYWYQQILGQGPKLLIQFQNNGVVDDSQLPKDRFSAERLKGVDSTLKIQPAKLEDSAVYLCASSLGTSGRVSSYEQYFGPGTRLTVT.

This clone occurred a few times. This chain connects TRBV6-2 or TRBV6-3 to TRBJ2-1; 12 bases line up with TRBD1. The CDR3 covers 17 residues. The V gene's germline CDR1 is MNHEY and CDR2 SVGEGT. The V gene end was trimmed by 3 bases and the J gene end by 10 bases; junction bases not matched to a gene: 13. CDR3 amino acids: CASSYSLGTGGRGEQFF. CDR3 nucleotides: TGTGCCAGCAGTTATAGTTTAGGGACAGGGGGCAGGGGCGAGCAGTTCTTC.

The CDR3 coding sequence is TGTGCCAGCAGTGACTCGAGGCGGGGCATGGACTATGGCTACACCTTC. The encoded protein is CASSDSRRGMDYGYTF. The chain has TRBV6-4 and TRBJ1-2, with a possible D match to TRBD1 (5 bases). The germline V gene encodes CDR1 MRHNA and CDR2 SNTAGT. Trimming took 0 bases from V and 3 from J, leaving 14 bases between them. The CDR3 runs 16 residues.

V and J are TRBV4-3 and TRBJ2-3; possibly TRBD2 for D (5 bases). Trimming pared 2 bases from V and 4 bases from J, leaving 13 bases between. CDR1 LGHNA and CDR2 YSLEER come from the germline V gene. The CDR3 covers 15 residues. CDR3 protein: CASSQTGIGADTQYF. The DNA of the CDR3 is TGCGCCAGCAGCCAAACCGGGATTGGGGCAGATACGCAGTATTTT.

The chain employs TRBV5-1 and TRBJ2-7; 10 bases fit TRBD2. The CDR3 contains 14 residues. The germline V gene encodes CDR1 SGHRS and CDR2 YFSETQ. J gave up 6 bases and V 4 bases, and 7 bases lay outside the gene matches. The CDR3 nucleotides read TGCGCCAGCAGCCCCCCCGGGACTAGCGTCGAGCAGTACTTC. It is translated as CASSPPGTSVEQYF.

This chain joins TRBV4-3 and TRBJ2-5; the match to TRBD2 covers 9 bases. The CDR3 extends over 17 amino acids. CDR1 is LGHNA, CDR2 YSLEER, per germline. V trimming: 0 bases; J trimming: 4 bases; junction bases outside the gene matches: 9. The CDR3 protein is CASSQDRLAGFGETQYF. The CDR3 region has the DNA TGCGCCAGCAGCCAAGACCGCCTAGCGGGATTTGGAGAGACCCAGTACTTC.

The chain combines TRBV18 with TRBJ1-2, with TRBD1 matching over 8 bases. The ends lost 4 bases at V and 5 bases at J; junction bases unmatched: 6. CDR3 length equals 14 residues. The germline CDR1 and CDR2 sequences are KGHSH and LQKENI. DNA for the CDR3: TGTGCCAGCTCACTATCGACAGGGGAGTATGGCTACACCTTC. Translating gives CASSLSTGEYGYTF.

In nucleotides, the CDR3 is TGTGCCAGCAGTTTATCTGGCGGGGGGGGCTACGAGCAGTACTTC. It encodes CASSLSGGGGYEQYF. V is TRBV27 and J is TRBJ2-7; 9 bases align to TRBD2. This CDR3 is 15 amino acids long. Trimming cost V 0 bases and J 3 bases; bases outside gene matches: 3. CDR1 and CDR2 (germline): MNHEY, SMNVEV (reference sequence).

This chain joins TRBV7-6 and TRBJ2-1; D perhaps matches TRBD2 (5 bases). CDR1 is SGHVS and CDR2 is FNYEAQ in the germline V gene. This CDR3 region has 15 residues. V was clipped by 5 bases and J by 0 bases, with 11 bases between them. This chain's CDR3 is CASSQEASSYNEQFF. In DNA, the CDR3 is TGTGCCAGCAGCCAGGAGGCCAGCTCCTACAATGAGCAGTTCTTC.

This chain links TRBV5-1 with TRBJ1-4, with unresolved D. Looked up from germline, CDR1 is SGHRS and CDR2 is YFSETQ. This CDR3 spans 14 amino acids. V was trimmed by 3 bases and J by 3 bases, leaving 9 bases between them. CDR3 protein: CASSSTDANEKLFF. The CDR3 DNA sequence: TGCGCCAGCAGCTCCACAGATGCTAATGAAAAACTGTTTTTT. Filled out from reference TRBV5-1 and TRBJ1-4, the complete variable domain reads KAGVTQTPRYLIKTRGQQVTLSCSPISGHRSVSWYQQTPGQGLQFLFEYFSETQRNKGNFPGRFSGRQFSNSRSEMNVSTLELGDSALYLCASSSTDANEKLFFGSGTQLSVL.

The CDR3 spells CASSPPPGGDNQPQHF. The CDR3 DNA reads TGTGCCAGCAGTCCCCCCCCCGGGGGGGATAATCAGCCCCAGCATTTT. The chain couples TRBV28 to TRBJ1-5; maybe TRBD1 (5 bases). The CDR3 has 16 residues. V lost 5 bases and J 4 bases, leaving 18 bases between the germline ends. Germline V gene lookup returns CDR1 MDHEN and CDR2 SYDVKM.

As regards this clone: The junction differs from germline at one of its ends, possibly a read error. V gene TRBV7-9 combines with J gene TRBJ1-2; possibly TRBD1 for D (6 bases). This CDR3 is 11 amino acids long. Germline CDR1 reads SEHNR; CDR2 reads FQNEAQ (reference sequence). The CDR3 loop is CASSLTTQQGF. CDR3 bases: TGTGCCAGCAGCTTAACCACCCAACAGGGCTTC.

The rearrangement uses TRBV14 and TRBJ2-2; 8 nucleotides match TRBD1. V lost 2 bases, J lost 6 bases, and 11 bases stayed unmatched. CDR1 and CDR2 (germline): SGHDN, FVKESK. This CDR3 has 17 amino acids. CDR3 DNA sequence: TGTGCCAGCAGCCAATCCACCGACAGGGGAAGGGCCGGGGAGCTGTTTTTT. Residues: CASSQSTDRGRAGELFF. Together with reference TRBV14 and TRBJ2-2, the CDR3 gives the full variable domain: EAGVTQFPSHSVIEKGQTVTLRCDPISGHDNLYWYRRVMGKEIKFLLHFVKESKQDESGMPNNRFLAERTGGTYSTLKVQPAELEDSGVYFCASSQSTDRGRAGELFFGEGSRLTVL.

This sequence joins TRBV2 and TRBJ2-1; 7 positions match TRBD2. The CDR3 length is 15 residues. CDR1 is SNHLY, CDR2 FYNNEI, per germline. Trimming removed 2 bases from V and 3 bases from J; junction bases left unmatched: 4. CDR3 bases: TGTGCCAGCAGTGAATTGCGGGAGTACTACAATGAGCAGTTCTTC. This encodes CASSELREYYNEQFF.

This clone was observed a single time. The junction departs from the called germline gene at one end, perhaps through a read error. V is TRBV3-1 (or the pseudogene TRBV3-2) and J is TRBJ1-4; D remains unclear. CDR3 length: 11 amino acids. The germline V gene has CDR1 LGHDT and CDR2 YNNKEL (reference sequence). The CDR3: CASSQAGRLVF. CDR3 nucleotides: TGTGCCAGCAGCCAAGCCGGGAGGCTCGTTTTT.

The V call is TRBV6-1, the J call TRBJ2-3; TRBD2 agrees at 9 bases. The CDR3 is 18 amino acids. V lost 1 base to trimming and J lost 1 base; unmatched junction nucleotides: 9. Germline V CDR1 and CDR2: MNHNS, SASEGT. CDR3 amino acids: CASSEGSSSGAGTDTQYF. In DNA form, the CDR3 reads TGTGCCAGCAGTGAAGGAAGCTCTAGCGGGGCCGGCACAGATACGCAGTATTTT.

This clone turned up a few times. The chain employs TRBV19 and TRBJ2-7, with a tentative D call TRBD1 (5 bases). V gave up 4 bases and J gave up 6 bases, with 13 bases separating them. The CDR3 spans 13 residues. Germline V lookup: CDR1 LNHDA, CDR2 SQIVND (reference sequence). CDR3 in DNA: TGTGCCAGTAGTAGAGGACACCTCCTCGAGCAGTACTTC. Its protein product is CASSRGHLLEQYF.

The CDR3 nucleotides are TGTGCCAGCAGTCGTGGTACAGGGTTGGGCTATGGCTACACCTTC. Translation: CASSRGTGLGYGYTF. This sequence joins TRBV28 and TRBJ1-2, with a tentative D call TRBD1 (6 bases). This CDR3 contains 15 residues. Germline loops: CDR1 MDHEN, CDR2 SYDVKM. The V and J ends lost 5 bases and 4 bases respectively, with 17 bases between them.

This clone was counted between two and nine times. The rearrangement joins TRBV30 to TRBJ2-1; 8 bases line up with TRBD2. CDR1 and CDR2 (germline): GTSNPN, SVGIG (reference sequence). The CDR3 contains 13 residues. The trim removed 5 bases at V and 4 bases at J, leaving 4 bases unmatched. CDR3 protein: CAWSVAGYNEQFF. The DNA for the CDR3 is TGTGCCTGGTCGGTAGCGGGGTACAATGAGCAGTTCTTC.

This clone turned up a few times. The rearrangement joins TRBV15 to TRBJ2-7, with TRBD2 identical over 13 bases. Germline CDR1 reads LNHNV; CDR2 reads YYDKDF (reference sequence). The CDR3 has 15 residues. After removal of 1 base from V and 4 bases from J, the junction contained 1 base not matched to a gene. The CDR3: CATSRAGLAGYEQYF. Here the CDR3 DNA reads TGTGCCACCAGCAGAGCGGGACTAGCGGGGTACGAGCAGTACTTC.

The chain employs TRBV4-3 and TRBJ2-5; D gene ambiguous. V lost 0 bases and J 7 bases, leaving 15 bases between the germline ends. Germline lookup yields CDR1 LGHNA and CDR2 YSLEER. This CDR3 is 15 amino acids long. In DNA form, the CDR3 reads TGCGCCAGCAGCCAAGAAGCCCTAGTTTCCGGGACCCAGTACTTC. Its translation is CASSQEALVSGTQYF.

This clone has more than one count but fewer than ten. This chain uses TRBV6-5 with TRBJ1-3, with TRBD1 identical over 7 bases. Germline CDR1 MNHEY, CDR2 SVGAGI. This CDR3 comprises 14 residues. Losses at the gene ends were 7 bases for V and 11 bases for J; bases not matched to a gene: 14. CDR3 nucleotide sequence: TGTGCCAGCATCGCCGGGACAGCTAACGGTCCCATATATTTT. This codes for CASIAGTANGPIYF.